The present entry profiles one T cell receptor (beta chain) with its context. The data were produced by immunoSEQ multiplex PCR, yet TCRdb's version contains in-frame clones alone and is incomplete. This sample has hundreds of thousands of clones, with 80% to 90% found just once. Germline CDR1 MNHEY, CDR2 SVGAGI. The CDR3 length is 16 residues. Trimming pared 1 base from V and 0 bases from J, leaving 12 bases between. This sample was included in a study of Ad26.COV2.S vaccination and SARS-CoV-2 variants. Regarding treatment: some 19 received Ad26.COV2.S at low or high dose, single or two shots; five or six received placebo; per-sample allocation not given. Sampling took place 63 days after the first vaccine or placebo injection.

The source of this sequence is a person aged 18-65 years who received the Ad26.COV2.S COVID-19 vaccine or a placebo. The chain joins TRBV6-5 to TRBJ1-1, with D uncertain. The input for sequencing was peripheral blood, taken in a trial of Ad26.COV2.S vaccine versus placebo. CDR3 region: CASSYFSAGMNTEAFF. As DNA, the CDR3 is TGTGCCAGCAGTTACTTTAGTGCTGGGATGAACACTGAAGCTTTCTTT.